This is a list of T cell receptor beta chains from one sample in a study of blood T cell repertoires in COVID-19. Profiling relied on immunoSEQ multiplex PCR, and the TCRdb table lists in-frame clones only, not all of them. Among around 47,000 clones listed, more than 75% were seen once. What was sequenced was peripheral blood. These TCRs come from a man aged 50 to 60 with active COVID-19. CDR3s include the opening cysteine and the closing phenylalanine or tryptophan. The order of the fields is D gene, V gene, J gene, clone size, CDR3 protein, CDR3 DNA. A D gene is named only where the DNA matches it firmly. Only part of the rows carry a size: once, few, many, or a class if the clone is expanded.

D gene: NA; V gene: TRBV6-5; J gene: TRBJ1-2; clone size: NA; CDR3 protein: CASSLPGDYGYTF; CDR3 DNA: TGTGCCAGCAGCCTGCCGGGGGACTATGGCTACACCTTC
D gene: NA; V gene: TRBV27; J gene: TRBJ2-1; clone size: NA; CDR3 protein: CASRLRGGNEQFF; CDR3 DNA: TGTGCCAGCAGGCTAAGGGGGGGGAATGAGCAGTTCTTC
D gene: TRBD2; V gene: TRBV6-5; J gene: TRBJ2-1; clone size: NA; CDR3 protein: CASRRTGVAGEFF; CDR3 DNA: TGTGCCAGCAGACGAACGGGGGTAGCGGGGGAGTTCTTC
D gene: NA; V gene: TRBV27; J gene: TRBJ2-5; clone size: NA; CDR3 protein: CASSLFRGTETQYF; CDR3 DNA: TGTGCCAGCAGTTTATTTCGGGGGACAGAGACCCAGTACTTC
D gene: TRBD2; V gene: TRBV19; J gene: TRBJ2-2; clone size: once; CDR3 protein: CASSLGLAENTGELFF; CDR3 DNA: TGTGCCAGTAGTCTGGGACTAGCGGAGAACACCGGGGAGCTGTTTTTT
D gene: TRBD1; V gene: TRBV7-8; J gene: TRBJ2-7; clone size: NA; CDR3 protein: CASSFGQGLYEQYF; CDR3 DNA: TGTGCCAGCAGCTTCGGACAGGGCCTATACGAGCAGTACTTC
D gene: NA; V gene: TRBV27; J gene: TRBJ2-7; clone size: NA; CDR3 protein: CASRQSSVRAYEQYF; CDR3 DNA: TGTGCCAGCAGACAATCTAGCGTAAGAGCCTACGAGCAGTACTTC
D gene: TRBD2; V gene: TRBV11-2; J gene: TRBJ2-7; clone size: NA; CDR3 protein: CASSRLPGLASYEQYF; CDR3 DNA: TGTGCCAGCAGCCGTCTACCGGGACTAGCATCCTACGAGCAGTACTTC
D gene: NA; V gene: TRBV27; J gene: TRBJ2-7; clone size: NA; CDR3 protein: CASSFGYEQYF; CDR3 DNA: TGTGCCAGCAGTTTCGGCTACGAGCAGTACTTC
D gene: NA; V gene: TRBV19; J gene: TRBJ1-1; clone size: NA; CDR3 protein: CASSISPMNTEAFF; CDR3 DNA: TGTGCCAGTAGTATTAGTCCGATGAACACTGAAGCTTTCTTT
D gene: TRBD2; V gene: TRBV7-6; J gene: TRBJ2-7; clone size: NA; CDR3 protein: CASSPGVPSGTSYEQYF; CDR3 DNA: TGTGCCAGCAGCCCAGGCGTCCCTAGCGGGACCTCCTACGAGCAGTACTTC
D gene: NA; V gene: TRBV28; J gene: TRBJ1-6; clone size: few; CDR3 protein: CASSLGGGYSPLHF; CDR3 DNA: TGTGCCAGCAGTTTAGGAGGTGGGTATTCACCCCTCCACTTT
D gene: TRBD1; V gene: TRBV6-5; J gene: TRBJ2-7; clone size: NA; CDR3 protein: CASSKRTGSYEQYF; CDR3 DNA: TGTGCCAGCAGTAAACGGACAGGTTCCTACGAGCAGTACTTC
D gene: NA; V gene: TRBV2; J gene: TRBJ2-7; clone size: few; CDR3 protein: CASNGVVPYEQYF; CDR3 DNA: TGTGCCAGCAACGGGGTAGTCCCATACGAGCAGTACTTC
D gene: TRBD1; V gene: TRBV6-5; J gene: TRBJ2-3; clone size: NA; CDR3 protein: CASSPDRVVDTQYF; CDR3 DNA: TGTGCCAGCAGTCCGGACAGGGTGGTAGATACGCAGTATTTT
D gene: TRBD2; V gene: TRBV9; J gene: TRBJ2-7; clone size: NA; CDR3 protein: CASSVGGSPGEQYF; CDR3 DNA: TGTGCCAGCAGCGTGGGGGGGTCTCCTGGCGAGCAGTACTTC
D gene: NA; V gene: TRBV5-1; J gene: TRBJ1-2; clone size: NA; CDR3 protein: CASSFREVGGYGYTF; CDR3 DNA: TGCGCCAGCAGCTTCCGCGAGGTCGGGGGGTATGGCTACACCTTC
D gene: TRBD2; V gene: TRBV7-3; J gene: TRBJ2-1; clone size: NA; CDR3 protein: CASSLMTSGRRDNEQFF; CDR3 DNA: TGTGCCAGCAGCTTAATGACTAGCGGGAGAAGGGACAATGAGCAGTTCTTC
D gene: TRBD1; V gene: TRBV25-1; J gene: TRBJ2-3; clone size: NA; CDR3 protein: CASAGGGTDTQYF; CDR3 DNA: TGTGCCAGTGCAGGGGGAGGCACAGATACGCAGTATTTT
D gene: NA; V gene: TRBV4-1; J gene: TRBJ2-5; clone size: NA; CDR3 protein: CASSRGFYQETQYF; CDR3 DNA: TGCGCCAGCAGTCGGGGATTCTACCAAGAGACCCAGTACTTC
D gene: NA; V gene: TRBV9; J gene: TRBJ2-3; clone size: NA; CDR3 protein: CASSPYGGTSTDTQYF; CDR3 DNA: TGTGCCAGCAGCCCCTACGGGGGTACTAGCACAGATACGCAGTATTTT
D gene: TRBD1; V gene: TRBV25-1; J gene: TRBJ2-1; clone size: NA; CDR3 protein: CASSEWDDRGSYNEQFF; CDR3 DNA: TGTGCCAGCAGTGAATGGGATGACAGGGGCTCCTACAATGAGCAGTTCTTC
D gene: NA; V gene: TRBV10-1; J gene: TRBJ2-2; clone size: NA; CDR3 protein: CASSEARTGELFF; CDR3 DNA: TGCGCCAGCAGTGAGGCCAGGACCGGGGAGCTGTTTTTT
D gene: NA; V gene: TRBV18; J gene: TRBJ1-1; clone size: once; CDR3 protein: CASSPRATLSTEAFF; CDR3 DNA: TGTGCCAGCTCACCACGGGCCACCTTGAGCACTGAAGCTTTCTTT
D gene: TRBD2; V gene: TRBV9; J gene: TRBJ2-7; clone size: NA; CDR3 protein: CASRLKQAGAFYEQYF; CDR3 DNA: TGTGCCAGCAGGTTAAAACAAGCGGGGGCCTTCTACGAGCAGTACTTC
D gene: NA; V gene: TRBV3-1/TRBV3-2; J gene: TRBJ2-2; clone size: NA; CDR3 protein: CASGEVNTGELFF; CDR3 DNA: TGTGCCAGCGGTGAGGTTAACACCGGGGAGCTGTTTTTT
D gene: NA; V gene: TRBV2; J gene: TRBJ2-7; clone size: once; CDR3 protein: CASTISGGLSYEQYF; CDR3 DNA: TGTGCCAGCACTATATCAGGGGGACTTTCCTACGAGCAGTACTTC
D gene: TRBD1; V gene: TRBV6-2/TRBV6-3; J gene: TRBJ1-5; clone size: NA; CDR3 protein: CASSFERPGQEVNQPQHF; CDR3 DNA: TGTGCCAGCAGTTTCGAACGCCCGGGACAGGAAGTCAATCAGCCCCAGCATTTT
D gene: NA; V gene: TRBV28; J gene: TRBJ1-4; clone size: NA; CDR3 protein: CASTIWGGAETNEKLFF; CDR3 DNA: TGTGCCTCCACGATATGGGGGGGGGCGGAAACTAATGAAAAACTGTTTTTT